The next 8 T cell receptor beta chains were all read from a single sample in a study of cytomegalovirus exposure and HLA in healthy donors. The study ran its PCR with 60 Vbeta and 13 Jbeta primers. TCRdb keeps only in-frame clones here, not all; method: immunoSEQ multiplex PCR. The table includes over 90,000 clones, roughly 79% detected once. The sequenced sample was PBMCs. These receptors all come from a man aged 50-59 years in good health and CMV-seropositive.

This clone showed up just a few times. V gene TRBV6-5 combines with J gene TRBJ1-1; 7 nucleotides agree with TRBD1. After removal of 6 bases from V and 0 bases from J, the junction contained 7 bases not matched to a gene. CDR1 is MNHEY, CDR2 SVGAGI, per germline. The CDR3 contains 15 residues. The CDR3 region has the DNA TGTGCCAGCAGCCACACGGGACAGATGAACACTGAAGCTTTCTTT. It specifies CASSHTGQMNTEAFF.

V is TRBV29-1 and J is TRBJ2-5; 10 bases align to TRBD2. Looked up from germline, CDR1 is SQVTM and CDR2 is ANQGSEA. This CDR3 region has 14 residues. Losses at the gene ends were 4 bases for V and 3 bases for J; bases not matched to a gene: 5. Written as DNA, the CDR3 is TGCAGCGTTGCTCCGGGACTAGCGAAAGAGACCCAGTACTTC. Translation: CSVAPGLAKETQYF.

The gene calls are TRBV28 and TRBJ2-7; D is possibly TRBD1 (5 bases). Germline CDR1 reads MDHEN; CDR2 reads SYDVKM. Trimming took 2 bases from V and 6 from J, leaving 17 bases between them. The CDR3 has 15 residues. This chain's CDR3 is CASSLASTRDGEQYF. The CDR3, as DNA: TGTGCCAGCAGTTTAGCCTCTACCAGGGATGGCGAGCAGTACTTC.

The chain joins TRBV29-1 to TRBJ2-3; 9 bases line up with TRBD2. V shed 4 bases, J shed 4 bases, and the junction held 3 bases outside the gene matches. The CDR3 length is 13 residues. Germline V gene data show CDR1 as SQVTM and CDR2 as ANQGSEA. Here the CDR3 reads CSVAREGADTQYF. The DNA of the CDR3 is TGCAGCGTTGCGCGGGAGGGCGCAGATACGCAGTATTTT.

The chain couples TRBV6-6 to TRBJ2-4, with 10 bases aligning to TRBD2. CDR1 MNHNY and CDR2 SVGAGI come from the germline V gene (reference sequence). After removal of 6 bases from V and 16 bases from J, the junction contained 9 bases not matched to a gene. The CDR3 has 12 residues. CDR3 bases: TGTGCCAGCAGGGTAAGCGGGAGGGCCGGATACTTC. Translated: CASRVSGRAGYF.

The chain couples TRBV5-6 to TRBJ1-5; TRBD1 matches at 9 bases. CDR3 length: 15 amino acids. The ends lost 4 bases at V and 5 bases at J; junction bases unmatched: 7. The germline gives CDR1 SGHDT, CDR2 YYEEEE. Here the CDR3 DNA reads TGTGCCAGCAGCAGGGGGACAGGGTGGGATCAGCCCCAGCATTTT. It specifies CASSRGTGWDQPQHF.

This clone was seen once. This sequence joins TRBV7-2 and TRBJ2-1, with D hard to call. Germline lookup yields CDR1 SGHTA and CDR2 FQGNSA. This CDR3 has 15 amino acids. V lost 0 bases to trimming and J lost 4 bases, with 10 bases between them. The CDR3 here is CASSLAAPSYNEQFF. CDR3 coding DNA: TGTGCCAGCAGCTTAGCGGCTCCGTCATACAATGAGCAGTTCTTC. Drawing the rest from reference TRBV7-2 and TRBJ2-1, the complete variable domain is GAGVSQSPSNKVTEKGKDVELRCDPISGHTALYWYRQSLGQGLEFLIYFQGNSAPDKSGLPSDRFSAERTGGSVSTLTIQRTQQEDSAVYLCASSLAAPSYNEQFFGPGTRLTVL.

This sequence joins TRBV12-5 and TRBJ2-5, with a weak D call TRBD1 (5 bases). The CDR3 consists of 13 residues. Germline V gene data show CDR1 as LGHNT and CDR2 as FRNRAP. V was shortened by 1 base and J by 2 bases, with 5 bases between the two germline ends. CDR3 in amino acids: CASGLGQQETQYF. In DNA, the CDR3 is TGTGCTAGTGGTTTGGGACAGCAAGAGACCCAGTACTTC.